Sequencing of this T cell receptor (beta chain) was carried out in a study of T cells in Graves' hyperthyroidism and ophthalmopathy. Regarding the study as a whole: Appearing also in blood were most of the thyroid clonotypes expanded above 0.001.

This clonotype was seen a few times. Its specificity is unknown. The TCR beta CDR3 regions underwent amplification using RNA transcripts as the source. TCR CDR3 regions were first amplified by RT-PCR with HTBI primers. MiXCR, applied by TCRdb to the multiplex PCR reads, yields one record per CDR3 protein. The repertoire holds hundreds of thousands of distinct CDR3 sequences, with roughly a quarter as singletons. Clinical symptoms, serum thyroxine, TRAb, thyroid ultrasound and orbital computed tomography established diagnosis. The CDR3 has 13 amino acids. CDR1 and CDR2 from the germline V gene are SGHVS and FNYEAQ. Trimming stripped 4 bases from V and 7 bases from J, with 8 bases between.

The sequencing sample was made of blood. The chain links TRBV7-6 to TRBJ1-6; D not certain. The sequence was obtained from a woman aged 25 to 39 with Graves' ophthalmopathy. CDR3 region: CASSSNRNSPLHF. CDR3 nucleotides: TGTGCCAGCAGCTCCAACAGAAATTCACCCCTCCACTTT.